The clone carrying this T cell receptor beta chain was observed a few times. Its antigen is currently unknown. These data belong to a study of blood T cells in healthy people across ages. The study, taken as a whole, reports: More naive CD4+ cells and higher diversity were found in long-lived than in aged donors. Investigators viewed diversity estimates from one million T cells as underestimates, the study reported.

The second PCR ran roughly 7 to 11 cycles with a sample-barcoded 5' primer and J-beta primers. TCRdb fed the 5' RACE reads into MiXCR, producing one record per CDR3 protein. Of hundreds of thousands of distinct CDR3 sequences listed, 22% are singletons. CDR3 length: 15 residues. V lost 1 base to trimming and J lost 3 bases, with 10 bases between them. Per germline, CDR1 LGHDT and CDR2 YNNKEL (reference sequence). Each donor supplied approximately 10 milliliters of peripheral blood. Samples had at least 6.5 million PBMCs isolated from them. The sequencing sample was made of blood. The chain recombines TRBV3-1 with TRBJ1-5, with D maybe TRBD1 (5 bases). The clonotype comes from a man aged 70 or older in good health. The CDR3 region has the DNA TGTGCCAGCAGCCAAGCCGGGGCAGACAATCAGCCCCAGCATTTT. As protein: CASSQAGADNQPQHF.